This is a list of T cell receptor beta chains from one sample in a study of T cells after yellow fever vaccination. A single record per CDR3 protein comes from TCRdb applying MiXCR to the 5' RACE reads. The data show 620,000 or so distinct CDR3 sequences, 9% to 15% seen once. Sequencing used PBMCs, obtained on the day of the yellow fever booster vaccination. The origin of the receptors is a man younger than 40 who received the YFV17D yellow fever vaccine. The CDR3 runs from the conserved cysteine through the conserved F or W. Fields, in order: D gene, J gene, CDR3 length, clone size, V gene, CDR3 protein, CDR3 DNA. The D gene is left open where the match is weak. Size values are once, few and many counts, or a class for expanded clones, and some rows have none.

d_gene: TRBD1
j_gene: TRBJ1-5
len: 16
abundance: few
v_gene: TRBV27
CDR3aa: CASSLRYRGPNQPQHF
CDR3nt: TGTGCCAGCAGTTTAAGGTATAGGGGGCCTAATCAGCCCCAGCATTTT

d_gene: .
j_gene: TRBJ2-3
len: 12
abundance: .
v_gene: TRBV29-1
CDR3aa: CSVELGADTQYF
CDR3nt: TGCAGCGTTGAACTTGGAGCAGATACGCAGTATTTT

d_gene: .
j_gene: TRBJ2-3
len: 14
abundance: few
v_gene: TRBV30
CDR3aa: CAWSRSLNTDTQYF
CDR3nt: TGTGCCTGGTCCCGTAGTTTGAACACAGATACGCAGTATTTT

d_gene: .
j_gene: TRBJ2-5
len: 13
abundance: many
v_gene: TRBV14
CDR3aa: CASSQIAPETQYF
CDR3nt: TGTGCCAGCAGCCAAATCGCCCCAGAGACCCAGTACTTC

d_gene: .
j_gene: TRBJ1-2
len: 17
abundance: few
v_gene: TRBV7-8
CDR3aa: CASRARPSEATNYGYTF
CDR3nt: TGTGCCAGCAGGGCCAGACCTTCAGAGGCCACTAACTATGGCTACACCTTC

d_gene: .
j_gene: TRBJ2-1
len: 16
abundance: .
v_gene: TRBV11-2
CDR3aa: CASSLMELSGANEQFF
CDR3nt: TGTGCCAGCAGCTTAATGGAGTTGTCAGGGGCTAATGAGCAGTTCTTC

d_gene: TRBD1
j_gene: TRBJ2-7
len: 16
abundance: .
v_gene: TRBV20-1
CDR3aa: CCARLQGAGNPYEQYF
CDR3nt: TGCTGTGCTAGACTCCAGGGGGCGGGAAATCCCTACGAGCAGTACTTC

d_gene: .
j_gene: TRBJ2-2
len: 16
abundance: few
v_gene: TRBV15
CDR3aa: CATSRVPRGNTGELFF
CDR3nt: TGTGCCACCAGCAGGGTCCCTAGAGGGAACACCGGGGAGCTGTTTTTT

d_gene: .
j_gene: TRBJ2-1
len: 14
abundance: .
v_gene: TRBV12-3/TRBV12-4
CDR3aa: CASSFQDGYNEQFF
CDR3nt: TGTGCCAGCAGTTTTCAAGACGGTTACAATGAGCAGTTCTTC

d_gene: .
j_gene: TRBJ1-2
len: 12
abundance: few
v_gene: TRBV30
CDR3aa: CASDTRNYGYTF
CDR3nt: TGTGCCAGTGACACCCGAAACTATGGCTACACCTTC

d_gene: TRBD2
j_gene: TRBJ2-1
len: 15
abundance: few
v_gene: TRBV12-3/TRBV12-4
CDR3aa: CASSLLAGAVDEQFF
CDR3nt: TGTGCCAGCAGCTTACTAGCGGGAGCTGTAGATGAGCAGTTCTTC

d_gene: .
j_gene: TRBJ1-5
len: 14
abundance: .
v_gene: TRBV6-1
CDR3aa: CASRSGQNNQPQHF
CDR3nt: TGTGCCAGCAGAAGCGGACAGAACAATCAGCCCCAGCATTTT

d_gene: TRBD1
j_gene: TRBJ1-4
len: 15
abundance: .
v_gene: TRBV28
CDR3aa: CASREPTGGLGKLFF
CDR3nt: TGTGCCAGCAGGGAGCCGACAGGGGGCTTGGGAAAACTGTTTTTT

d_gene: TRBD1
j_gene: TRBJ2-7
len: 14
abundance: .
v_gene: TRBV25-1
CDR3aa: CASSFPGQGAQQYF
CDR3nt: TGTGCCAGCAGTTTCCCGGGACAGGGGGCCCAGCAGTACTTC

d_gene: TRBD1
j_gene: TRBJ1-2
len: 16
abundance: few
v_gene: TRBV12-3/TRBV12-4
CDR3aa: CASSPRGTGGRDGYTF
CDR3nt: TGTGCCAGCAGTCCCCGCGGGACAGGGGGCAGGGATGGCTACACCTTC

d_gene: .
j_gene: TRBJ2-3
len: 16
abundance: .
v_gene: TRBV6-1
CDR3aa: CASSPEGGPRSATQYF
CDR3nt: TGTGCCAGCAGCCCCGAAGGTGGCCCGCGGAGTGCTACGCAGTATTTT

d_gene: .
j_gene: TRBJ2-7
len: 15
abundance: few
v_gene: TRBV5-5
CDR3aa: CASSLFDSDLTEQYF
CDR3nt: TGTGCCAGCAGCTTGTTTGACAGCGACTTAACCGAGCAGTACTTC

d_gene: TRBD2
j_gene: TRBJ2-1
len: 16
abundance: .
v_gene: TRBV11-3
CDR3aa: CASSLGGGRALNEQFF
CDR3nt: TGTGCCAGCAGCTTAGGGGGCGGGAGGGCCCTCAATGAGCAGTTCTTC

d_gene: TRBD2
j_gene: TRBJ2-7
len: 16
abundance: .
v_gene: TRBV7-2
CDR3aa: CASSSWGGLGSYEQYF
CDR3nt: TGTGCCAGCAGCTCATGGGGGGGACTAGGGAGTTACGAGCAGTACTTC

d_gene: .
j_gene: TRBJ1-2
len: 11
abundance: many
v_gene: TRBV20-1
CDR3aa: CSARIDYGYTF
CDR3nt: TGCAGTGCTAGAATTGACTATGGCTACACCTTC

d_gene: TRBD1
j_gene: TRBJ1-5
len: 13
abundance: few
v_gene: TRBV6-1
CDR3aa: CASFPGQDQPQHF
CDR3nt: TGTGCCAGCTTCCCGGGACAGGACCAGCCCCAGCATTTT

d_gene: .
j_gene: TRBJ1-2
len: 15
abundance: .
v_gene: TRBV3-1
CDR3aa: CASTQGGPSGYGYTF
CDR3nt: TGTGCCAGCACCCAAGGCGGACCTAGCGGGTATGGCTACACCTTC

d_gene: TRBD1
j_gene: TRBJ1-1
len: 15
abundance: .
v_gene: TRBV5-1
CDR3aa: CASSEEGASTTEAFF
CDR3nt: TGCGCCAGCAGCGAAGAGGGGGCGAGTACCACTGAAGCTTTCTTT

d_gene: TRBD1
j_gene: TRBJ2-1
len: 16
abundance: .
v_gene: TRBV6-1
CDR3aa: CASRDYGTGRGNEQFF
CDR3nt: TGTGCCAGCAGAGATTACGGGACAGGGAGGGGCAATGAGCAGTTCTTC

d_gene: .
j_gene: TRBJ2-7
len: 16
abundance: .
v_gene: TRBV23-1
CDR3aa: CASSQLSRAGRYEQYF
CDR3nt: TGCGCCAGCAGTCAATTATCCAGGGCAGGGAGGTACGAGCAGTACTTC

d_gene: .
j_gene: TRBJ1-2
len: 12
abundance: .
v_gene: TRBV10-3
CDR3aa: CAISGDGDGYTF
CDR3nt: TGTGCCATCAGTGGGGACGGTGATGGCTACACCTTC

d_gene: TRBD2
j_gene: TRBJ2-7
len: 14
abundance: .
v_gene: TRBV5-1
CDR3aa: CASSSRGTSYEQYF
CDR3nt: TGCGCCAGCAGCTCGCGGGGGACCTCCTACGAGCAGTACTTC

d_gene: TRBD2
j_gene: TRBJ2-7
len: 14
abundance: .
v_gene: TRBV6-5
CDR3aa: CASSYSGRVYEQYF
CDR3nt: TGTGCCAGCAGTTATAGCGGGAGGGTCTACGAGCAGTACTTC

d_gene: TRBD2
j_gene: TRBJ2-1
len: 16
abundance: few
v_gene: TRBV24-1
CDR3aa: CATSDPGLAGYNEQFF
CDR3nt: TGTGCCACCAGTGACCCTGGACTAGCGGGATACAATGAGCAGTTCTTC

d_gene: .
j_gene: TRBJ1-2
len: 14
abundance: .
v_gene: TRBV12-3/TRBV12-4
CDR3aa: CASSLSPREGGYTF
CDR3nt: TGTGCCAGCAGTTTATCCCCCAGGGAGGGTGGCTACACCTTC

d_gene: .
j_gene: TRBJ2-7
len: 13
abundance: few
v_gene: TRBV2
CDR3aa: CASDSAISYEQYF
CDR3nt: TGTGCCAGCGACAGCGCTATATCCTACGAGCAGTACTTC

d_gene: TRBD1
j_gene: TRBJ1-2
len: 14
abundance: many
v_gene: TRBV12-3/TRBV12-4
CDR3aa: CASSGDRGNYGYTF
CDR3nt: TGTGCCAGCAGTGGTGACAGGGGCAACTATGGCTACACCTTC

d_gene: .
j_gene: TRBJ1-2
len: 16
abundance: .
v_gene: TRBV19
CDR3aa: CASSRHQPLPNYGYTF
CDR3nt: TGTGCCAGTAGTAGACACCAACCCCTTCCTAACTATGGCTACACCTTC

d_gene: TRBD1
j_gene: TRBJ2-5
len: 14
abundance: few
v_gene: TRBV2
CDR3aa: CASSRDSLLETQYF
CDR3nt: TGTGCCAGCAGTCGGGACAGCCTTCTCGAGACCCAGTACTTC

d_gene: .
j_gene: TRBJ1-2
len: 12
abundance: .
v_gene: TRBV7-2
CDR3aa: CASSSGERGYTF
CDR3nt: TGTGCCAGCAGCAGCGGGGAGAGGGGCTACACCTTC

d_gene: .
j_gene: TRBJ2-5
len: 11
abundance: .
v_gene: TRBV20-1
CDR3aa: CSGTVQETQYF
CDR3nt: TGCAGCGGGACGGTTCAAGAGACCCAGTACTTC

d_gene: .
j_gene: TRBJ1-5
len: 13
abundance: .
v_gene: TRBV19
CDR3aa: CASSIMVLRPQHF
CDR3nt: TGTGCCAGTAGTATAATGGTCCTCAGGCCCCAGCATTTT

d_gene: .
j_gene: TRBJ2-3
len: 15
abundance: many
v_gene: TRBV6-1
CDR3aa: CASSPGHLSTDTQYF
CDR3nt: TGTGCCAGCAGTCCCGGACACCTAAGCACAGATACGCAGTATTTT

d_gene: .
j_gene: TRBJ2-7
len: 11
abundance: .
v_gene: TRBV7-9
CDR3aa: CASDGPYEQYF
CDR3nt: TGTGCCAGCGACGGTCCCTACGAGCAGTACTTC

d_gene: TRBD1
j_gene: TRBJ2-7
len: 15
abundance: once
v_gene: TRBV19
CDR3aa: CATSPWTGALYEQYF
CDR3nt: TGTGCCACATCACCATGGACAGGGGCCCTCTACGAGCAGTACTTC

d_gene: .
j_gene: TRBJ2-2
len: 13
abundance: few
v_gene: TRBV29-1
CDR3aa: CSVGGWNTGELFF
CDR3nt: TGCAGCGTTGGGGGATGGAACACCGGGGAGCTGTTTTTT

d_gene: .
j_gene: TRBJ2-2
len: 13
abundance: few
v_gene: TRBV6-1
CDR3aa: CASRTTNTGELFF
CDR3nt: TGTGCCAGCAGGACGACGAACACCGGGGAGCTGTTTTTT

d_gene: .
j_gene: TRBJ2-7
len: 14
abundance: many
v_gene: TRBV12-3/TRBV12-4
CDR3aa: CASSLSGTSYEQYF
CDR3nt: TGTGCCAGCAGTTTAAGTGGGACCTCCTACGAGCAGTACTTC

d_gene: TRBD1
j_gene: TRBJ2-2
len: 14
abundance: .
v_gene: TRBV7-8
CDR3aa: CASSWTGETGELFF
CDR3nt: TGTGCCAGCAGCTGGACAGGGGAGACCGGGGAGCTGTTTTTT

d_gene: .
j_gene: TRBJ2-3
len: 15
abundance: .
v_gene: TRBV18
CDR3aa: CASSPGLPPGDTQYF
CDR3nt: TGTGCCAGCTCACCGGGACTTCCTCCGGGAGATACGCAGTATTTT